These 13 T cell receptor beta chains originate from one sample sequenced in a study of early T cells in non-severe SARS-CoV-2 infection. TCRdb re-called the 5' RACE reads with MiXCR, one entry per CDR3 protein. Here the sample spans more than 55,000 distinct CDR3 sequences, 8.5% to 10% being singletons. Sample: whole blood. The source is an adult who was a healthcare worker with PCR-confirmed SARS-CoV-2 infection or an uninfected control (not recorded which).

This clonotype was observed many times. The V call is TRBV15, the J call TRBJ1-5; weak D call: TRBD1 (6 bases). The germline V gene encodes CDR1 LNHNV and CDR2 YYDKDF (reference sequence). The CDR3 sequence is 16 residues long. The V and J ends lost 1 base and 4 bases respectively, with 14 bases between them. The CDR3 bases are TGTGCCACCAGCAGAGCGCTACAGGGAATTAATCAGCCCCAGCATTTT. Amino acids: CATSRALQGINQPQHF.

The chain recombines TRBV5-1 with TRBJ1-1, with D hard to call. The CDR3 totals 14 residues. The germline V and J ends were trimmed by 1 base and 1 base, with 8 bases remaining between them. Germline CDR1 SGHRS, CDR2 YFSETQ. The CDR3 here is CASSLSDANTEAFF. The DNA of the CDR3 is TGCGCCAGCAGCTTGTCAGATGCGAACACTGAAGCTTTCTTT.

V is TRBV5-4 and J is TRBJ2-2; TRBD1 agrees at 8 bases. Germline CDR1 reads SGHNT; CDR2 reads YYREEE (reference sequence). This CDR3 is 17 amino acids long. V was pared by 4 bases and J by 5 bases, with 13 bases of the junction left unmatched. The CDR3 DNA is TGTGCCAGCAGCCAGATGGCCAGGGGGCGAGGAACCGGGGAGCTGTTTTTT. This translates into CASSQMARGRGTGELFF.

The rearrangement links TRBV5-4 to TRBJ2-3; 7 positions agree with TRBD1. CDR1 and CDR2 from the germline V gene are SGHNT and YYREEE (reference sequence). This CDR3 has 14 residues. With V trimmed by 5 bases and J by 5 bases, 8 bases remained unmatched. Here the CDR3 reads CASSSRQGVDTQYF. The DNA for the CDR3 is TGTGCCAGCAGTTCCAGACAGGGAGTAGATACGCAGTATTTT.

In this sample, this clonotype turned up many times. The chain employs TRBV7-8 and TRBJ2-6; unclear D gene. Trimming left V 0 bases short and J 1 base short, with 4 bases between. The CDR3 length is 15 residues. Germline CDR1 and CDR2: SGHVS and FQNEAQ. The CDR3 loop reads CASSLAVSGANVLTF. As DNA, the CDR3 is TGTGCCAGCAGCTTAGCAGTATCTGGGGCCAACGTCCTGACTTTC.

This clonotype was counted only a few times. V usage is TRBV12-3 or TRBV12-4 and J usage is TRBJ2-1, with 10 bases lining up with TRBD2. The CDR3 sequence is 13 residues long. J was trimmed by 6 bases and V by 4 bases; bases with no gene match: 0. CDR3 in DNA: TGTGCCAGCAGTTGGACTAGCGGCAATGAGCAGTTCTTC. It translates to CASSWTSGNEQFF.

This clonotype was counted ten times or more. The chain is built from TRBV3-1 and TRBJ1-5; TRBD1 might be the D (6 bases). Germline loops: CDR1 LGHDT, CDR2 YNNKEL (reference sequence). CDR3 length: 15 amino acids. V was cut by 1 base and J by 1 base, with 8 bases left in between. CDR3 sequence: CASSQGGQSNQPQHF. The CDR3 coding sequence is TGTGCCAGCAGCCAAGGGGGGCAGAGCAATCAGCCCCAGCATTTT.

This clonotype was detected ten times or more. The chain is built from TRBV28 and TRBJ1-2; D remains ambiguous. Trimming took 6 bases from V and 4 from J, leaving 12 bases between them. CDR3 length equals 13 residues. Germline V gene lookup returns CDR1 MDHEN and CDR2 SYDVKM. CDR3 loop: CASREDVIYGYTF. CDR3 bases: TGTGCCAGCAGAGAGGACGTTATCTATGGCTACACCTTC.

The sample holds a few counts of this clonotype. The chain couples TRBV7-9 to TRBJ1-3; D gene uncertain. V lost 4 bases to trimming and J lost 0 bases, with 7 bases between them. Per the germline V gene, CDR1 is SEHNR and CDR2 is FQNEAQ (reference sequence). This CDR3 spans 14 amino acids. Here the CDR3 DNA reads TGTGCCAGCAGCTGGCCGGCCTCTGGAAACACCATATATTTT. Translated, it gives CASSWPASGNTIYF. Variable domain in full (rest from reference TRBV7-9 and TRBJ1-3): DTGVSQNPRHKITKRGQNVTFRCDPISEHNRLYWYRQTLGQGPEFLTYFQNEAQLEKSRLLSDRFSAERPKGSFSTLEIQRTEQGDSAMYLCASSWPASGNTIYFGEGSWLTVV.

The chain employs TRBV7-9 and TRBJ2-2; D uncertain. Deletions cut 0 bases from V and 3 bases from J, with 8 bases between. The CDR3 is 15 amino acids. Germline CDR1 SEHNR, CDR2 FQNEAQ (reference sequence). The CDR3 nucleotides are TGTGCCAGCAGCTTAGCGGGCCTTCACACCGGGGAGCTGTTTTTT. Its protein product is CASSLAGLHTGELFF.

The table lists this clonotype with a few counts. The CDR3 loop is CASSLDGVPYEQYF. Here the CDR3 DNA reads TGCGCCAGCAGCTTGGACGGAGTGCCCTACGAGCAGTACTTC. The V call is TRBV5-1, the J call TRBJ2-7, with D unresolved. CDR1 is SGHRS, CDR2 YFSETQ, per germline. This CDR3 spans 14 amino acids. Trimming took off 0 bases at V and 2 bases at J, with 9 bases between the two ends.

This clonotype was seen many times. The chain recombines TRBV5-4 with TRBJ2-2, with D perhaps matching TRBD1 (5 bases). Germline assignment: CDR1 SGHNT and CDR2 YYREEE (reference sequence). The CDR3 sequence is 15 residues long. V was trimmed by 5 bases and J by 0 bases, leaving 11 bases between them. Here the CDR3 DNA reads TGTGCCAGCAGTACGGACACAGCGAACACCGGGGAGCTGTTTTTT. Translating it yields CASSTDTANTGELFF. Full variable domain (remainder filled in from reference TRBV5-4 and TRBJ2-2): ETGVTQSPTHLIKTRGQQVTLRCSSQSGHNTVSWYQQALGQGPQFIFQYYREEENGRGNFPPRFSGLQFPNYSSELNVNALELDDSALYLCASSTDTANTGELFFGEGSRLTVL.

This clonotype was detected ten times or more. The chain carries TRBV12-3 or TRBV12-4 and TRBJ1-1; D remains ambiguous. The CDR3 is 15 amino acids. Trimming stripped 2 bases from V and 3 bases from J, with 13 bases between. The CDR3 sequence is CASSLISAGDTEAFF. The DNA of the CDR3 is TGTGCCAGCAGTTTAATCTCGGCGGGAGACACTGAAGCTTTCTTT.